These 7 T cell receptor beta chains originate from one sample sequenced in a study of CD8 T cells in Susac syndrome. An input of roughly 0.5 to 1 ug of RNA was subjected to reverse transcription using random hexamers. TCRdb independently ran MiXCR on the immunoSEQ multiplex PCR reads; one entry per CDR3 protein. The table records 200,000 to 250,000 distinct CDR3 sequences, approximately 95% of them present only once. Input material: CD4+ T cells from PBMCs. These receptors originate from a human donor with multiple sclerosis.

For the CDR3, the DNA is TGTGCCAGCAGCGGAGACGGGAGGAGTGAAAAACTGTTTTTT. It specifies CASSGDGRSEKLFF. The genes are TRBV13 and TRBJ1-4; D gene uncertain. The CDR3 is 14 amino acids. The V and J ends lost 5 bases and 7 bases respectively, with 14 bases between them. Germline V gene sequence: CDR1 PRHDT, CDR2 FYEKMQ (reference sequence).

The V gene is TRBV29-1, the J gene TRBJ2-1; TRBD2 might be the D (6 bases). The CDR3 is 13 amino acids. Germline V gene sequence: CDR1 SQVTM, CDR2 ANQGSEA. The V gene lost 3 bases and the J gene lost 7 bases, with 13 bases spanning the gap. The CDR3 loop is CSVDTPRENEQFF. CDR3 nucleotide sequence: TGCAGCGTTGACACCCCACGGGAGAATGAGCAGTTCTTC.

The CDR3 loop is CASSQGGQGVRANTEAFF. CDR3 bases: TGCGCCAGCAGCCAAGGGGGACAGGGGGTTCGGGCGAACACTGAAGCTTTCTTT. The rearrangement joins TRBV4-1 to TRBJ1-1; TRBD1 matches 11 bases. V shed 1 base, J shed 1 base, and the junction held 8 bases outside the gene matches. The germline CDR1 and CDR2 sequences are MGHRA and YSYEKL. The CDR3 consists of 18 residues.

J is TRBJ2-1 and V is TRBV27; 10 bases map to TRBD2. This CDR3 is built from 15 residues. With V trimmed by 3 bases and J by 10 bases, 9 bases remained unmatched. CDR1 and CDR2 (germline): MNHEY, SMNVEV (reference sequence). The CDR3 reads CASSLTGLAAVEQFF. The CDR3 DNA reads TGTGCCAGCAGTTTGACTGGACTAGCGGCCGTAGAGCAGTTCTTC.

This clonotype has only one observation. The chain is built from TRBV29-1 and TRBJ2-7, with 9 positions matching TRBD1. V was pared by 6 bases and J by 3 bases, with 9 bases of the junction left unmatched. CDR1 is SQVTM and CDR2 is ANQGSEA in the germline V gene. CDR3 length: 14 amino acids. CDR3 protein: CSVRPGTGSYEQYF. In DNA form, the CDR3 reads TGCAGCGTCCGGCCCGGGACAGGGAGCTACGAGCAGTACTTC.

This clonotype has only one observation. The genes are TRBV5-1 and TRBJ2-4; 7 nucleotides line up with TRBD1. Looked up from germline, CDR1 is SGHRS and CDR2 is YFSETQ. V was clipped by 2 bases and J by 5 bases; unmatched bases: 1. This CDR3 has 13 residues. CDR3 region: CASSLTGENIQYF. The CDR3 DNA reads TGCGCCAGCAGCTTAACAGGGGAAAACATTCAGTACTTC. Full variable domain (outside the CDR3, taken from reference TRBV5-1 and TRBJ2-4): KAGVTQTPRYLIKTRGQQVTLSCSPISGHRSVSWYQQTPGQGLQFLFEYFSETQRNKGNFPGRFSGRQFSNSRSEMNVSTLELGDSALYLCASSLTGENIQYFGAGTRLSVL.

V is TRBV2 and J is TRBJ2-7; D tentatively reads TRBD1 or TRBD2 (6 bases each). Germline V gives CDR1 SNHLY, CDR2 FYNNEI. The ends were cut back, 5 bases at V and 2 bases at J, with 13 bases in the middle. CDR3 size: 14 residues. CDR3 coding DNA: TGTGCCAGCAGTACGGGGGCCCCCGCCTACGAGCAGTACTTC. Residues: CASSTGAPAYEQYF.